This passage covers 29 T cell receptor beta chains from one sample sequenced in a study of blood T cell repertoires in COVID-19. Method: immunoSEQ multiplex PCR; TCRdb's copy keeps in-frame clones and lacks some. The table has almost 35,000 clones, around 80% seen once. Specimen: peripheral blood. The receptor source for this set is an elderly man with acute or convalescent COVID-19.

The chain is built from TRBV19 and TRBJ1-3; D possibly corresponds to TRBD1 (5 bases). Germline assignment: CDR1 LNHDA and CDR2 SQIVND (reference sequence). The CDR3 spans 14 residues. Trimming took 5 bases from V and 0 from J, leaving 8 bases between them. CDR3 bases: TGTGCCAGTAGTCCAGGGTACTCTGGAAACACCATATATTTT. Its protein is CASSPGYSGNTIYF.

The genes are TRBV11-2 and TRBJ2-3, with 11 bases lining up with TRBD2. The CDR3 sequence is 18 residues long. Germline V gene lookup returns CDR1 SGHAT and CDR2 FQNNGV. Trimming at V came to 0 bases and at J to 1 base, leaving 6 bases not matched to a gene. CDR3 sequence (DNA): TGTGCCAGCAGCTTAGAGTTAGCGGGAGGGGTGGGCACAGATACGCAGTATTTT. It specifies CASSLELAGGVGTDTQYF.

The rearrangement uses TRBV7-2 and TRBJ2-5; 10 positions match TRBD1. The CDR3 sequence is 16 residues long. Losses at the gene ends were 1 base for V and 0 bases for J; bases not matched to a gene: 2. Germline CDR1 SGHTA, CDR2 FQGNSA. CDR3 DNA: TGTGCCAGCAGCTTAGTCGGGACAGGGGACCAAGAGACCCAGTACTTC. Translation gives CASSLVGTGDQETQYF. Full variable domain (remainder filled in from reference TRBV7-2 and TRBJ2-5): GAGVSQSPSNKVTEKGKDVELRCDPISGHTALYWYRQSLGQGLEFLIYFQGNSAPDKSGLPSDRFSAERTGGSVSTLTIQRTQQEDSAVYLCASSLVGTGDQETQYFGPGTRLLVL.

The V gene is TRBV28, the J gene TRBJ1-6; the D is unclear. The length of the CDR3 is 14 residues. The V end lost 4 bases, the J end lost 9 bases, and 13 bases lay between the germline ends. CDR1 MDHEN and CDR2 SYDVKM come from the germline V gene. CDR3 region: CASSSERGLSPLHF. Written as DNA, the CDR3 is TGTGCCAGCAGTTCAGAGAGAGGGCTTTCACCCCTCCACTTT.

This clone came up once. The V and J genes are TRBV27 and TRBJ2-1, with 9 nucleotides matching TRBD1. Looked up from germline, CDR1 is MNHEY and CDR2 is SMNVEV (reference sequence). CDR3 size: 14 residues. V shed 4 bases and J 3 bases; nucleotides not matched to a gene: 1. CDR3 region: CASSWGQGYNEQFF. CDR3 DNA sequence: TGTGCCAGCAGTTGGGGACAGGGCTACAATGAGCAGTTCTTC.

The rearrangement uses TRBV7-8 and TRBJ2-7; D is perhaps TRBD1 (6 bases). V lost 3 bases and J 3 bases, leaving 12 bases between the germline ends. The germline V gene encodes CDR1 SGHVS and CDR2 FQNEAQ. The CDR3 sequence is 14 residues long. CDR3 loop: CASSFDGQRYEQYF. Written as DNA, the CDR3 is TGTGCCAGCAGCTTTGACGGACAGCGCTACGAGCAGTACTTC.

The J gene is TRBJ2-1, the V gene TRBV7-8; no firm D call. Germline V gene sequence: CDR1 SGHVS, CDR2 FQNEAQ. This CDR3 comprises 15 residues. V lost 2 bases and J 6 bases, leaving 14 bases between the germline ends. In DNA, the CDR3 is TGTGCCAGCAGCTTAAGCCCAGGCCTCTTCAATGAGCAGTTCTTC. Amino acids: CASSLSPGLFNEQFF.

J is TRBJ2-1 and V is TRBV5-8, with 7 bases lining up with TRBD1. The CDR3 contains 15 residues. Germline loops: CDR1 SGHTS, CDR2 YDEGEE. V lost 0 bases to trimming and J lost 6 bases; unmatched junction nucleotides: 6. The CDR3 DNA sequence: TGTGCCAGCAGCTTGGGTCAGGGGGTTTTCAATGAGCAGTTCTTC. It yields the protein CASSLGQGVFNEQFF. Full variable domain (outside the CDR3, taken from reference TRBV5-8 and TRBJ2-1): EAGVTQSPTHLIKTRGQQATLRCSPISGHTSVYWYQQALGLGLQFLLWYDEGEERNRGNFPPRFSGRQFPNYSSELNVNALELEDSALYLCASSLGQGVFNEQFFGPGTRLTVL.

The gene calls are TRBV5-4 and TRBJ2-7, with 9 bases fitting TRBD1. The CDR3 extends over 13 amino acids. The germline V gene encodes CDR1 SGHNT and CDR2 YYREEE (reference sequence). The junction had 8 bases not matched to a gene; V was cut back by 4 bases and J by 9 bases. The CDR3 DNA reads TGTGCCAGCAGCCGACAGGGGGTGGACGTGCAGTACTTC. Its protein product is CASSRQGVDVQYF.

The CDR3 DNA follows: TGTGCCAGCAGTGACCCACTAACATTCCAAGAGACCCAGTACTTC. This translates into CASSDPLTFQETQYF. The chain combines TRBV2 with TRBJ2-5; unclear D gene. V was clipped by 3 bases and J by 1 base, with 12 bases between them. The germline V gene encodes CDR1 SNHLY and CDR2 FYNNEI. This CDR3 is 15 amino acids long.

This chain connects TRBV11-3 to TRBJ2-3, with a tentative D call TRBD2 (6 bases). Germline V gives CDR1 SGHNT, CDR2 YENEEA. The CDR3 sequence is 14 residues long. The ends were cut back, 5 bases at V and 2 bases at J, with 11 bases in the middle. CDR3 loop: CASSPRDFTDTQYF. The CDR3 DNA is TGTGCCAGCAGCCCCAGGGACTTCACAGATACGCAGTATTTT.

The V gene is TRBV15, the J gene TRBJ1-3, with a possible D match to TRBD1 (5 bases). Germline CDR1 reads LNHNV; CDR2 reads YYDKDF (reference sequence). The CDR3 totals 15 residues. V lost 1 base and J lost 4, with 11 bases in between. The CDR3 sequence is CATSRVGTGGNTIYF. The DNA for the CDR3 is TGTGCCACCAGCAGAGTGGGAACAGGCGGAAACACCATATATTTT.

The CDR3 reads CASRADRGRSGEQFF. The CDR3 coding sequence is TGTGCCAGCAGGGCCGACAGGGGGCGGAGCGGGGAGCAGTTCTTC. The chain employs TRBV3-1 (or the pseudogene TRBV3-2) and TRBJ2-1; TRBD1 agrees at 10 bases. V gave up 6 bases and J gave up 10 bases; unmatched junction bases: 12. There are 15 residues in the CDR3. CDR1 is LGHDT and CDR2 is YNNKEL in the germline V gene (reference sequence).

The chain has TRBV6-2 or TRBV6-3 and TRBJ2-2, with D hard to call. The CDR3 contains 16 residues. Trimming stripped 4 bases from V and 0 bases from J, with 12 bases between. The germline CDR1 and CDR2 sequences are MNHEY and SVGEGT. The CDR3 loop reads CASSLLRRTNTGELFF. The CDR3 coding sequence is TGTGCCAGCAGTTTATTGCGGAGAACGAACACCGGGGAGCTGTTTTTT.

For the CDR3, the DNA is TGTGCCAGCAGCTCTGGGACTAGCGGGGCCAAAAACATTCAGTACTTC. Residues: CASSSGTSGAKNIQYF. The rearrangement uses TRBV5-6 and TRBJ2-4; the match to TRBD2 covers 12 bases. Germline values: CDR1 SGHDT, CDR2 YYEEEE. The CDR3 consists of 16 residues. Unmatched junction bases numbered 2, after V lost 3 bases and J lost 1 base.

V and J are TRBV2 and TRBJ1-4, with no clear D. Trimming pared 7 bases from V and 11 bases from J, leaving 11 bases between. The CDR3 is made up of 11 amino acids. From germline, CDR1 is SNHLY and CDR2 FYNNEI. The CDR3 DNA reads TGTGCCAGCACCCTTGAGGCTAAACTGTTTTTT. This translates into CASTLEAKLFF.

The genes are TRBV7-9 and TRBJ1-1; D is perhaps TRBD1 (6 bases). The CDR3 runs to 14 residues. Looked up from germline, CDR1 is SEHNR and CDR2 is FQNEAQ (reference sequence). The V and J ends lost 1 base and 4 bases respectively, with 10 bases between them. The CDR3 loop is CASSLGVGGTEAFF. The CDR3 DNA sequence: TGTGCCAGCAGCTTAGGGGTAGGGGGCACTGAAGCTTTCTTT.

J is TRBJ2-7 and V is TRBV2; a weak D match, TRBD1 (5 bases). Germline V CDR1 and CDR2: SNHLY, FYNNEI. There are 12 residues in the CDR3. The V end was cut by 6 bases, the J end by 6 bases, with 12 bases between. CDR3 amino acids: CASSYDSFEQYF. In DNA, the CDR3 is TGTGCCAGCAGCTACGACAGTTTCGAGCAGTACTTC.

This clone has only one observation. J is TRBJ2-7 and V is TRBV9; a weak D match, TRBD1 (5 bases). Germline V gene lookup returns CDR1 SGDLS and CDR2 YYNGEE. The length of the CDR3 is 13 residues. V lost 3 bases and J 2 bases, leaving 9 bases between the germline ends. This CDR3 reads CASSAQGAYEQYF. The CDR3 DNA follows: TGTGCCAGCAGCGCTCAGGGTGCCTACGAGCAGTACTTC. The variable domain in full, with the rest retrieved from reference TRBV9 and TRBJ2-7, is DSGVTQTPKHLITATGQRVTLRCSPRSGDLSVYWYQQSLDQGLQFLIQYYNGEERAKGNILERFSAQQFPDLHSELNLSSLELGDSALYFCASSAQGAYEQYFGPGTRLTVT.

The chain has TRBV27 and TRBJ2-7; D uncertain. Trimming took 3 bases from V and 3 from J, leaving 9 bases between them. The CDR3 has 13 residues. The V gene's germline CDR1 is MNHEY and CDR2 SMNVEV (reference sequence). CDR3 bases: TGTGCCAGCAGTTTGCAGGTAGGCTACGAGCAGTACTTC. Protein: CASSLQVGYEQYF.

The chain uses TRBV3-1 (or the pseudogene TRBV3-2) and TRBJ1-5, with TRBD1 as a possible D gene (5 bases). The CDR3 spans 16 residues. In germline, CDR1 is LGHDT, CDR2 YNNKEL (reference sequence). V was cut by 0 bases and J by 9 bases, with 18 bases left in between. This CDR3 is CASSQDVQGLVGPQHF. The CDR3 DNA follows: TGTGCCAGCAGCCAAGATGTTCAGGGTTTAGTCGGGCCCCAGCATTTT.

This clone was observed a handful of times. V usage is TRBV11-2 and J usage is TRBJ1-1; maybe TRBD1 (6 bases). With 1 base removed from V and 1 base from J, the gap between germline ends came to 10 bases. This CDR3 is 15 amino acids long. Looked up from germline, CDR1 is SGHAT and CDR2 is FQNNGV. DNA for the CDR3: TGTGCCAGCAGCTTAGTGTTCAGGGGGAACACTGAAGCTTTCTTT. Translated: CASSLVFRGNTEAFF.

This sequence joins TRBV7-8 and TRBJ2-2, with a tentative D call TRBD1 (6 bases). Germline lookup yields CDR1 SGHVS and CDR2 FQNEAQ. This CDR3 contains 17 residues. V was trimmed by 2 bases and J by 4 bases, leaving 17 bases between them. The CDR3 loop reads CASSLILLWGPTGELFF. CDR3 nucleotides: TGTGCCAGCAGCTTAATACTACTGTGGGGGCCCACCGGGGAGCTGTTTTTT.

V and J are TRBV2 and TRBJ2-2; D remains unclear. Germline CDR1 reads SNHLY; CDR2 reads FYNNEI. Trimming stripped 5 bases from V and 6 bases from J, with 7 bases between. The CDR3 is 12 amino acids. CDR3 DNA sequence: TGTGCCAGCAGTTCGGAGTCCGGGGAGCTGTTTTTT. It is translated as CASSSESGELFF. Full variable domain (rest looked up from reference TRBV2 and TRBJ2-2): EPEVTQTPSHQVTQMGQEVILRCVPISNHLYFYWYRQILGQKVEFLVSFYNNEISEKSEIFDDQFSVERPDGSNFTLKIRSTKLEDSAMYFCASSSESGELFFGEGSRLTVL.

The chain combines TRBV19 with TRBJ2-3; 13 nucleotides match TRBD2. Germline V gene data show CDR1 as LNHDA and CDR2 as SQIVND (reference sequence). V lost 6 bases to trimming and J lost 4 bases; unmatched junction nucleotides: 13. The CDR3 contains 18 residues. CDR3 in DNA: TGTGCCAGTAGCCCCTTATTACGGACTAGCGGGAGTCCAGATACGCAGTATTTT. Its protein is CASSPLLRTSGSPDTQYF. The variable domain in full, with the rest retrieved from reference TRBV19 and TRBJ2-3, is DGGITQSPKYLFRKEGQNVTLSCEQNLNHDAMYWYRQDPGQGLRLIYYSQIVNDFQKGDIAEGYSVSREKKESFPLTVTSAQKNPTAFYLCASSPLLRTSGSPDTQYFGPGTRLTVL.

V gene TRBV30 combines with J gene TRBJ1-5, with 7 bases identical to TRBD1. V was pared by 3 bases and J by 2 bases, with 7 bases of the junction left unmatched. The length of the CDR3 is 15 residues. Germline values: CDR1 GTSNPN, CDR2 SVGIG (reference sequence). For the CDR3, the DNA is TGTGCCTGGAGGGGGGCAGGACAGGGCAATCAGCCCCAGCATTTT. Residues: CAWRGAGQGNQPQHF.

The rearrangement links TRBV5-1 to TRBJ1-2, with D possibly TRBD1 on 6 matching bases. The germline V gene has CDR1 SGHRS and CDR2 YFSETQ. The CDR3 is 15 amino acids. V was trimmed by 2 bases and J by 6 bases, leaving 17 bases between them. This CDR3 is CASSLLTGMGDGYTF. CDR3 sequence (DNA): TGCGCCAGCAGCTTACTTACAGGGATGGGAGATGGCTACACCTTC.

The CDR3 loop reads CASSPNRESSYEQYF. DNA of the CDR3: TGTGCCAGCAGCCCAAACAGGGAATCTTCATACGAGCAGTACTTC. The J gene is TRBJ2-7, the V gene TRBV5-4, with TRBD1 as a possible D gene (6 bases). This CDR3 has 15 residues. The V gene lost 4 bases and the J gene lost 4 bases, with 18 bases spanning the gap. Germline V gene lookup returns CDR1 SGHNT and CDR2 YYREEE (reference sequence).

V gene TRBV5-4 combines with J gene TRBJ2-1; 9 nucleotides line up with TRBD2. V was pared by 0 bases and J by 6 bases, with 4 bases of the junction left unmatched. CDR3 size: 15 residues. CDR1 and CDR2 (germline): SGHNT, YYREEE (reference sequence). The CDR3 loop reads CASSLEATSGNEQFF. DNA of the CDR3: TGTGCCAGCAGCTTGGAGGCGACTAGCGGCAATGAGCAGTTCTTC.